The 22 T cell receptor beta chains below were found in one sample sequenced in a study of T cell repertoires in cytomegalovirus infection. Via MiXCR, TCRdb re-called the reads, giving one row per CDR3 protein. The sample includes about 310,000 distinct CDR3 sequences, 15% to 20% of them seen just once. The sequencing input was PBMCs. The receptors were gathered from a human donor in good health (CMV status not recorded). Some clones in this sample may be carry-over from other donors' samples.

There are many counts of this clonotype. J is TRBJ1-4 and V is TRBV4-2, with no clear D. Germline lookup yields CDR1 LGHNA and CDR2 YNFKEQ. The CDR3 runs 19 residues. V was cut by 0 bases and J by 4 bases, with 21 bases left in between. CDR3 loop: CASSQDLTGKDAFNEKLFF. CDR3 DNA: TGTGCCAGCAGCCAAGATCTTACGGGAAAAGACGCTTTTAATGAAAAACTGTTTTTT.

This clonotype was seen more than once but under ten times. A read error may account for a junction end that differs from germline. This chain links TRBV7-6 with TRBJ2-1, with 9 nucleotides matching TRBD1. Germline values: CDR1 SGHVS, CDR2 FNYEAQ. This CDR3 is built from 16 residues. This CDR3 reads CASSLGGQGGSIEQFF. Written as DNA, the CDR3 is TGTGCTAGCAGCTTAGGGGGACAGGGTGGGAGTATTGAGCAGTTCTTC. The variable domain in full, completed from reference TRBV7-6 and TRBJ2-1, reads GAGVSQSPRYKVTKRGQDVALRCDPISGHVSLYWYRQALGQGPEFLTYFNYEAQQDKSGLPNDRFSAERPEGSISTLTIQRTEQRDSAMYRCASSLGGQGGSIEQFFGPGTRLTVL.

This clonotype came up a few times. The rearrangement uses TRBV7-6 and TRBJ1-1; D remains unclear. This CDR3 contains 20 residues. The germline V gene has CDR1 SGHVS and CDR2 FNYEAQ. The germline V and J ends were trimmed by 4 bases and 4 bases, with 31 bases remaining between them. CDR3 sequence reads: CASSSGLSGLSPGYSTEAFF. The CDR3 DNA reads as TGTGCCAGCAGCTCCGGCCTTAGTGGTTTGTCTCCGGGATACTCCACTGAAGCTTTCTTT.

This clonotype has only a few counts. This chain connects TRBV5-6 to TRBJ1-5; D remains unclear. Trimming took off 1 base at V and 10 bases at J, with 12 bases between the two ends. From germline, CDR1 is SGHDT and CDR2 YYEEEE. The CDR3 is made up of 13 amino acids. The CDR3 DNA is TGTGCCAGCAGCTTGCGGCCCTTAGGTCCCCAGCATTTT. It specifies CASSLRPLGPQHF.

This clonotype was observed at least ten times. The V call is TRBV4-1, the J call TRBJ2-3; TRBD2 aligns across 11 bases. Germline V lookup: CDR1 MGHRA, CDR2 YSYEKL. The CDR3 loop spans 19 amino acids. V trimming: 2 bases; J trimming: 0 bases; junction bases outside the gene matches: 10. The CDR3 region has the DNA TGCGCCAGCAGCCAAACGGTGCTAGCGGGGGGATTCAGCACAGATACGCAGTATTTT. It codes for CASSQTVLAGGFSTDTQYF.

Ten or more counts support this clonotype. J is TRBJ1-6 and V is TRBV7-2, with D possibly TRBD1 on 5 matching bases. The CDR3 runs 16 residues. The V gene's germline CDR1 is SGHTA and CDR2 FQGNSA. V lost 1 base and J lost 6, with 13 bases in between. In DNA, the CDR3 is TGTGCCAGCAGCTTAGTGGGAGGGGCCATTAATTCACCCCTCCACTTT. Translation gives CASSLVGGAINSPLHF. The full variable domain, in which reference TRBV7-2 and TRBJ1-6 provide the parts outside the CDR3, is GAGVSQSPSNKVTEKGKDVELRCDPISGHTALYWYRQSLGQGLEFLIYFQGNSAPDKSGLPSDRFSAERTGGSVSTLTIQRTQQEDSAVYLCASSLVGGAINSPLHFGNGTRLTVT.

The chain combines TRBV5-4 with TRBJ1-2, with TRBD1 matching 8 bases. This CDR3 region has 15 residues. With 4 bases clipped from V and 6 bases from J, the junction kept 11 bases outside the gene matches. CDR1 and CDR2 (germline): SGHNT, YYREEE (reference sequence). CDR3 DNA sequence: TGTGCCAGCAGCCTTGGACAGGGCAGCTTAAATGGCTACACCTTC. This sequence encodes CASSLGQGSLNGYTF.

Written as DNA, the CDR3 is TGTGCCAGCAGTTATAAGGGTCGGGGCACAGATACGCAGTATTTT. Translating gives CASSYKGRGTDTQYF. V and J are TRBV6-1 and TRBJ2-3; no clear D. Trimming pared 5 bases from V and 1 base from J, leaving 13 bases between. There are 15 residues in the CDR3. CDR1 MNHNS and CDR2 SASEGT come from the germline V gene.

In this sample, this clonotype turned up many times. CDR3 sequence reads: CSASIRSYGYTF. The CDR3, as DNA: TGCAGTGCTAGTATCCGTTCCTATGGCTACACCTTC. The genes are TRBV20-1 and TRBJ1-2; D is ambiguous. The CDR3 has 12 residues. Germline V CDR1 and CDR2: DFQATT, SNEGSKA (reference sequence). V was trimmed by 3 bases and J by 4 bases, leaving 9 bases between them.

The CDR3 reads CASSLGIQFAGNEKLFF. Here the CDR3 DNA reads TGCGCCAGCAGCTTGGGTATCCAGTTCGCAGGAAATGAAAAACTGTTTTTT. This chain joins TRBV5-1 and TRBJ1-4; D gene uncertain. Trimming removed 0 bases from V and 5 bases from J, with 17 bases in between. Germline CDR1 and CDR2: SGHRS and YFSETQ. This CDR3 contains 17 residues.

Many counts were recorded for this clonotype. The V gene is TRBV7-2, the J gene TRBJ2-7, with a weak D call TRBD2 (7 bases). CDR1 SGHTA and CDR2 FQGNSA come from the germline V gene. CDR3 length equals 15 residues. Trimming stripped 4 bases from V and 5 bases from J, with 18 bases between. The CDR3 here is CASSSRVAGAHEQYF. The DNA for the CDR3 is TGTGCCAGCAGCTCTCGCGTGGCGGGGGCTCACGAGCAGTACTTC.

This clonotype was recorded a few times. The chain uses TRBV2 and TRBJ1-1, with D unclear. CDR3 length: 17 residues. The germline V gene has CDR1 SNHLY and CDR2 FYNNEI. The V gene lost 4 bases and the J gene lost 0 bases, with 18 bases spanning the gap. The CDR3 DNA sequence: TGTGCCAGCAGTGGGGCGCTTATCGGGAGGATGAACACTGAAGCTTTCTTT. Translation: CASSGALIGRMNTEAFF. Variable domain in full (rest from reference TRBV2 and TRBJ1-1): EPEVTQTPSHQVTQMGQEVILRCVPISNHLYFYWYRQILGQKVEFLVSFYNNEISEKSEIFDDQFSVERPDGSNFTLKIRSTKLEDSAMYFCASSGALIGRMNTEAFFGQGTRLTVV.

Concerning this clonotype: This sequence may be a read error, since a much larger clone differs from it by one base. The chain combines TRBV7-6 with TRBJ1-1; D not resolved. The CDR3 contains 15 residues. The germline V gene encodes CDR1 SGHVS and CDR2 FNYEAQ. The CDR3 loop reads CASSLEPVPNTEAYF. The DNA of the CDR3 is TGTGCCAGCAGCTTAGAACCCGTACCTAACACTGAAGCTTACTTT.

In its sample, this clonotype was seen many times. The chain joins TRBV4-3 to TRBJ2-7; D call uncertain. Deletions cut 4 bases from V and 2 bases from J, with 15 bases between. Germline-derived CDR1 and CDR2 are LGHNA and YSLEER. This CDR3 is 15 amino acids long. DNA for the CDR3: TGCGCCAGCAGCCCGGACCCCGCGGTCACCTACGAGCAGTACTTC. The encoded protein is CASSPDPAVTYEQYF.

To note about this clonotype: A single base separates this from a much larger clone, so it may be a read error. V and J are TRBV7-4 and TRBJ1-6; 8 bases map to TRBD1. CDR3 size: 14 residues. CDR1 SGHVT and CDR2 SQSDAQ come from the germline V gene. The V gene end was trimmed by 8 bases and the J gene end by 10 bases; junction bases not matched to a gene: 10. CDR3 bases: TGTGCCAGCTGCTGGAGGACAGGGATCTCACCCCTCCACTTT. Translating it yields CASCWRTGISPLHF. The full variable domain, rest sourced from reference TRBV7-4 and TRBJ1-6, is GAGVSQSPRYKVAKRGRDVALRCDSISGHVTLYWYRQTLGQGSEVLTYSQSDAQRDKSGRPSGRFSAERPERSVSTLKIQRTEQGDSAVYLCASCWRTGISPLHFGNGTRLTVT.

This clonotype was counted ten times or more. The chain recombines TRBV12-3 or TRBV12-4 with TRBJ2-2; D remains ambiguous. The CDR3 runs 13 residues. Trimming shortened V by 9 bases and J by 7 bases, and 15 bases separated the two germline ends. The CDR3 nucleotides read TGTGCCAGTCAAGTAAATTCCGGCGGGGAGCTGTTTTTT. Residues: CASQVNSGGELFF.

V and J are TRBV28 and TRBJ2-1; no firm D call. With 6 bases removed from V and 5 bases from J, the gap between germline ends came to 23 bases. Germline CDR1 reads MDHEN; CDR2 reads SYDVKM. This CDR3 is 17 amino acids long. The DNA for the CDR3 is TGTGCCAGCAGCCACTTCCTAAGGCGGAAGGTGGACAATGAGCAGTTCTTC. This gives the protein CASSHFLRRKVDNEQFF.

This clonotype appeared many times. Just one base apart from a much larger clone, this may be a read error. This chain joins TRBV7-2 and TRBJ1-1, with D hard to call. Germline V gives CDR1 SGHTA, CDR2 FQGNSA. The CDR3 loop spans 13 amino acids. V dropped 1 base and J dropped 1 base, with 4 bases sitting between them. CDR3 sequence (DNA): TGTGCCAGCAGCTTAGACAAGAACACTGAAGCTTTCTTT. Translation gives CASSLDKNTEAFF. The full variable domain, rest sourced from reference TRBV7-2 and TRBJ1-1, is GAGVSQSPSNKVTEKGKDVELRCDPISGHTALYWYRQSLGQGLEFLIYFQGNSAPDKSGLPSDRFSAERTGGSVSTLTIQRTQQEDSAVYLCASSLDKNTEAFFGQGTRLTVV.

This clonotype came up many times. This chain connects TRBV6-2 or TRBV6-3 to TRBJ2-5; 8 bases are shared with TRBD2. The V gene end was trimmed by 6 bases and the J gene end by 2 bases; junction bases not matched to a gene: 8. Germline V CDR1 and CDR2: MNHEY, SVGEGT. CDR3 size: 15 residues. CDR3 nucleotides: TGTGCCAGCAGCGGACTTAGCGGGGCACAAGAGACCCAGTACTTC. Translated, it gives CASSGLSGAQETQYF.

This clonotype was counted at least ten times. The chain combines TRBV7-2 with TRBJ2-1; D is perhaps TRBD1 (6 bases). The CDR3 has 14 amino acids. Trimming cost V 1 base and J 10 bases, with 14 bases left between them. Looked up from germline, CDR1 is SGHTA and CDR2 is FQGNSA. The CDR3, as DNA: TGTGCCAGCAGCTTAGTTGCTCAGGGGATAGAGCAGTTCTTC. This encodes CASSLVAQGIEQFF.

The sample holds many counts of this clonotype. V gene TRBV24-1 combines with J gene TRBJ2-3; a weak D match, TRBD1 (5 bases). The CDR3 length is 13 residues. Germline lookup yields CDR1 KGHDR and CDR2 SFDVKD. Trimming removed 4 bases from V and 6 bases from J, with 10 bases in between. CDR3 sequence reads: CATSETPGDTQYF. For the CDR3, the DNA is TGTGCCACCAGTGAGACTCCAGGGGATACGCAGTATTTT.

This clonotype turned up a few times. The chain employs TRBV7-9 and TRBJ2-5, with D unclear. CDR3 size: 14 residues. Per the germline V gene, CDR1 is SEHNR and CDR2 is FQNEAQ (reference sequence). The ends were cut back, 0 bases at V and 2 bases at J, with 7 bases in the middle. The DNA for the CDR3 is TGTGCCAGCAGCTTAGCTGTTTATCAAGAGACCCAGTACTTC. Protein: CASSLAVYQETQYF.